This T cell receptor (beta chain) was recovered during a study of shared clonotypes between healthy human individuals. About the research overall: Participating donors consisted of a couple of women and a few men aged 18 to 49. Study-wide results and limits: Generation of non-shared clonotypes was less probable than generation of clonotypes shared by all four donors.

About this clone: The target antigen is unknown.

The study enrolled healthy HIV-negative adults without recent acute infections or vaccinations as donors. At deep level, the assay was performed. The protocol was immunoSEQ multiplex PCR, while the TCRdb copy is restricted to in-frame clones and leaves out a portion. Altogether a few million clones are present, 85% to 95% being singletons, with the ten largest covering 0.39%. Germline loops: CDR1 SEHNR, CDR2 FQNEAQ (reference sequence). V lost 3 bases and J lost 3, with 14 bases in between. The CDR3 consists of 16 residues. The source is a man aged 18-30 years in good health. Some clones in this sample may be carry-over from other donors' samples. The sequenced sample consisted of naive CD4+ T cells from PBMCs. The subset is: CD45RA+ positively selected. The chain combines TRBV7-9 with TRBJ1-4; D is undetermined. CDR3 nucleotide sequence: TGTGCCAGCAGCTTGGGCGACACCGTAGCTAATGAAAAACTGTTTTTT. This encodes CASSLGDTVANEKLFF.